These 10 T cell receptor beta chains share one sample of origin, sequenced in a study of shared clonotypes between healthy human individuals. Using immunoSEQ multiplex PCR, the repertoire was profiled, and TCRdb retains in-frame clones only, with some absent. The sample has about 2,500,000 clones; just over 90% are singletons. Material for sequencing was naive CD4+ T cells sorted from blood. This sample's subset: CD45RA+ positively selected. The receptors were gathered from a man between 18 and 35 years old in good health.

The V gene is TRBV5-6, the J gene TRBJ2-2; D gene ambiguous. This CDR3 has 15 amino acids. The germline V gene encodes CDR1 SGHDT and CDR2 YYEEEE. Deletions cut 0 bases from V and 10 bases from J, with 16 bases between. As DNA, the CDR3 is TGTGCCAGCAGCTTGGTCGGCCGTTCGGCCGAGGAGCTGTTTTTT. Its protein product is CASSLVGRSAEELFF.

V gene TRBV5-1 combines with J gene TRBJ1-2, with a possible D match to TRBD1 (5 bases). Germline assignment: CDR1 SGHRS and CDR2 YFSETQ. Trimming cost V 3 bases and J 4 bases, with 25 bases left between them. There are 18 residues in the CDR3. The CDR3 spells CASSSKTTPGQTTYGYTF. DNA of the CDR3: TGCGCCAGCAGCTCGAAAACGACCCCGGGGCAGACCACCTATGGCTACACCTTC.

This clone has only one observation. The chain uses TRBV4-1 and TRBJ2-1; 8 bases agree with TRBD2. Germline V lookup: CDR1 MGHRA, CDR2 YSYEKL. J gave up 5 bases and V 3 bases, and 9 bases lay outside the gene matches. The CDR3 runs 16 residues. CDR3 loop: CASSHISGGQNNEQFF. CDR3 DNA sequence: TGCGCCAGCAGCCACATAAGCGGGGGCCAAAACAATGAGCAGTTCTTC.

This clone was counted between two and nine times. The gene calls are TRBV7-9 and TRBJ2-7; 8 bases align to TRBD2. The germline gives CDR1 SEHNR, CDR2 FQNEAQ (reference sequence). The CDR3 is 12 residues long. V was pared by 2 bases and J by 6 bases, with 0 bases of the junction left unmatched. Here the CDR3 reads CASSLREGEQYF. The CDR3 nucleotides are TGTGCCAGCAGCTTACGGGAGGGCGAGCAGTACTTC.

The J gene is TRBJ2-5, the V gene TRBV7-9, with 10 bases that match TRBD2. J lost 4 bases, V lost 1 base, and 6 bases had no gene match. CDR3 length equals 16 residues. Germline V gene sequence: CDR1 SEHNR, CDR2 FQNEAQ (reference sequence). The CDR3 reads CASSLDPAGGRETQYF. The DNA for the CDR3 is TGTGCCAGCAGCTTAGACCCAGCGGGGGGGCGAGAGACCCAGTACTTC.

The rearrangement uses TRBV29-1 and TRBJ1-2, with D possibly TRBD1 on 5 matching bases. CDR1 is SQVTM and CDR2 is ANQGSEA in the germline V gene. V was pared by 3 bases and J by 3 bases, with 14 bases between. This CDR3 contains 14 residues. The CDR3 here is CSVDLWGRDYGYTF. The CDR3 DNA follows: TGCAGCGTTGATTTGTGGGGCAGGGACTATGGCTACACCTTC.

This chain joins TRBV6-1 and TRBJ2-5; 15 nucleotides line up with TRBD2. J was trimmed by 5 bases and V by 0 bases; bases with no gene match: 4. CDR3 length equals 17 residues. Germline CDR1 MNHNS, CDR2 SASEGT. The CDR3 nucleotides read TGTGCCAGCAGTGAAGCGGGGACTAGCGGGGGGTTGGAGACCCAGTACTTC. It specifies CASSEAGTSGGLETQYF.

Concerning this clone itself: Other DNA sequences in this specimen translate into the identical CDR3. This rearrangement joins TRBV18 to TRBJ1-5; TRBD1 matches 9 bases. Unmatched junction bases numbered 0, after V lost 0 bases and J lost 0 bases. The germline V gene encodes CDR1 KGHSH and CDR2 LQKENI. The CDR3 runs 16 residues. CDR3 protein: CASSPPGQGSNQPQHF. CDR3 DNA: TGTGCCAGCTCACCACCGGGACAGGGTAGCAATCAGCCCCAGCATTTT.

This clone has more than one count but fewer than ten. Other DNA sequences of this sample code for an identical CDR3. This chain connects TRBV6-4 to TRBJ1-2; weak D call: TRBD1 (5 bases). This CDR3 is built from 13 residues. CDR1 MRHNA and CDR2 SNTAGT come from the germline V gene. With 6 bases removed from V and 1 base from J, the gap between germline ends came to 9 bases. The CDR3 nucleotides read TGTGCCAGCAGCGCTACAGGTAACTATGGCTACACCTTC. Translation gives CASSATGNYGYTF.

This CDR3 is CAWETGRGANVLTF. In DNA, the CDR3 is TGTGCCTGGGAAACAGGGAGGGGGGCCAACGTCCTGACTTTC. This chain joins TRBV30 and TRBJ2-6; D is tentatively TRBD1 or TRBD2 (6 bases each). Germline values: CDR1 GTSNPN, CDR2 SVGIG (reference sequence). Trimming shortened V by 5 bases and J by 4 bases, and 12 bases separated the two germline ends. CDR3 length: 14 amino acids.